This TCR beta chain is drawn from a study of T cells after yellow fever vaccination. Study background: The authors prepared low-cell-number fractions using SMART-Seq v4 Ultra Low Input. Findings and caveats of the study: Only a minor proportion of clonotypes was detected across both CD4 and CD8 compartments. FACS-sorted repertoires could contain abundant clonotypes contaminating from the bulk population.

Making TCR cDNA involved 5'RACE template switching, which added UMIs and a universal primer site. TCRdb re-derived calls from the 5' RACE reads in MiXCR, one entry per CDR3 protein. The repertoire includes some 550,000 distinct CDR3 sequences, roughly 19% of them detected once, and roughly 13% sits in the top ten. Trimming took 4 bases from V and 1 from J, leaving 10 bases between them. The CDR3 spans 14 residues. The germline V gene has CDR1 LNHNV and CDR2 YYDKDF (reference sequence). Remarks on this clonotype: The antigen is unknown.

The chain couples TRBV15 to TRBJ2-5; D may be TRBD1 (6 bases). The specimen comprised PBMCs, sampled 15 days after the yellow fever booster vaccination. This clonotype was obtained from a young man who received the YFV17D yellow fever vaccine. CDR3 in amino acids: CATSMGTTQETQYF. The CDR3 nucleotides are TGTGCCACCAGCATGGGGACAACCCAAGAGACCCAGTACTTC. Using reference TRBV15 and TRBJ2-5 for the parts outside the CDR3, the full variable domain is DAMVIQNPRYQVTQFGKPVTLSCSQTLNHNVMYWYQQKSSQAPKLLFHYYDKDFNNEADTPDNFQSRRPNTSFCFLDIRSPGLGDTAMYLCATSMGTTQETQYFGPGTRLLVL.